This T cell receptor beta chain was identified during a study of spatial heterogeneity in lung cancer. Across the whole study: Alpha-chain detections were consistently fewer than beta-chain detections among the sequences. The mean occurrence of each unique TCR and UMI combination in raw reads exceeded nine. Study outcomes and limitations: For expanded intratumoral alpha and beta TCRs, counts tracked tumor mutation counts.

The time point here: sample taken at primary tumor resection. Patients with untreated early-stage non-small cell lung cancer, numbering approximately 70, were the donors. No cells were sorted before sequencing. The whole RNA sequenced was extracted from tumor, nontumor lung or frozen PBMC. V was pared by 1 base and J by 2 bases, with 1 base of the junction left unmatched. The CDR3 extends over 15 amino acids. CDR1 SGHDT and CDR2 YYEEEE come from the germline V gene. This clonotype occurred many times. Its antigen is unidentified. Each CDR3 protein is one row after TCRdb ran MiXCR on the 5' RACE reads. This table holds about 13,000 distinct CDR3 sequences, 3% to 4% found once.

This rearrangement joins TRBV5-6 to TRBJ2-1, with 9 bases aligning to TRBD1. This TCR came from a male donor with early-stage non-small cell lung cancer. The material sequenced was lung tumor tissue, taken at surgery. DNA for the CDR3: TGTGCCAGCAGCTTGAACAGGGGGCCCTACAATGAGCAGTTCTTC. As protein: CASSLNRGPYNEQFF.